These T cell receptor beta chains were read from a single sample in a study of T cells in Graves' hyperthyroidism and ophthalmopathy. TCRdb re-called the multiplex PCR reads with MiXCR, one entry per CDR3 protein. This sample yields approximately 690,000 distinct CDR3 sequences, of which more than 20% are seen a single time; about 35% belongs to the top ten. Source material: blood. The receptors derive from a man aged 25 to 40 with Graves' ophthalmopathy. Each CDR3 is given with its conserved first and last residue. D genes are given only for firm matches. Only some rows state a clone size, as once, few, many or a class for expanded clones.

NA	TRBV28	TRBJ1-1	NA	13	TGTGCCAGCAGTATTTCGGCAGGGAGGAAGGCTTTCTTT	CASSISAGRKAFF
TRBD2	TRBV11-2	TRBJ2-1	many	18	TGTGCCAGCAGCCGGGGACTAGCGGAGGATGACTCCTACAATGAGCAGTTCTTC	CASSRGLAEDDSYNEQFF
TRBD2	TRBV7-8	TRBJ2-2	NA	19	TGTGCCAGCAGCTTCCTCCGGGCTAGCGGGAGTTTGCACACCGGGGAGCTGTTTTTT	CASSFLRASGSLHTGELFF
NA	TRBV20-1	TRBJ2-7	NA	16	TGCAGTGCCCGCCCGACCGGACTTTTGAACTTCTACGAGCAGTACTTC	CSARPTGLLNFYEQYF
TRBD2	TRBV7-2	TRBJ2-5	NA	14	TGTGCCAGCAGCGCGAGCGGGGGGGGGGAGACCCAGTGCTTC	CASSASGGGETQCF
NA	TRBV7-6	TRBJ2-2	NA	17	TGTGCCAGCAGCCTGGGCTCTCGGTTGATAAGCAGCGGGGAGCTGTTTTTT	CASSLGSRLISSGELFF
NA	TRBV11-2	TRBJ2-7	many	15	TGTGCCAGCAGCTTAGCCCGGGATCATTCCTACGAGCAGTACTTC	CASSLARDHSYEQYF
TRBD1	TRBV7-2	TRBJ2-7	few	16	TGTGCCAGCAGTCCCAATTTCGGGACAGCCTCCTACGAGCAGTACTTC	CASSPNFGTASYEQYF
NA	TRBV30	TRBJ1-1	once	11	TGTGCCGGGAACCAAGAGGCGCGGGCTTTCTTT	CAGNQEARAFF
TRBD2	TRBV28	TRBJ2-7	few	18	TGTGCCAGCAGCCCTAGTCGGGGACTAGCCCGATCTTACAATGAGCAGTACTTC	CASSPSRGLARSYNEQYF